The 32 T cell receptor beta chains below come from one sample, sequenced in a study of patients and donors after allogeneic stem cell transplantation. TCRdb processed the RT-PCR reads anew with MiXCR; each CDR3 protein has one entry. The sample yields approximately 410,000 distinct CDR3 sequences, about a sixth seen once. What was sequenced was blood, either unsorted or a sorted T cell fraction (not recorded which). These receptors were obtained from a human donor who was either an allogeneic HSCT recipient or a stem cell or donor lymphocyte infusion donor (not recorded which). It is not recorded whose cells these are; they may come from a transplant donor.

This clonotype has ten or more counts. This CDR3 is CAISKSGLGNIQYF. The CDR3 bases are TGTGCCATCAGCAAATCGGGACTCGGAAACATTCAGTACTTC. The chain carries TRBV10-3 and TRBJ2-4, with a weak D call TRBD2 (6 bases). The V end was cut by 6 bases, the J end by 6 bases, with 15 bases between. Germline V CDR1 and CDR2: ENHRY, SYGVKD. The length of the CDR3 is 14 residues.

This chain joins TRBV4-1 and TRBJ2-3; TRBD2 matches 9 bases. CDR3 size: 18 residues. Trimming took 0 bases from V and 1 from J; bases not matched to a gene: 8. The germline gives CDR1 MGHRA, CDR2 YSYEKL. The CDR3 protein is CASSQDPPSGVRTDTQYF. In nucleotides, the CDR3 is TGCGCCAGCAGCCAAGATCCCCCTAGCGGGGTCCGCACAGATACGCAGTATTTT.

The chain has TRBV5-1 and TRBJ2-7; the match to TRBD2 covers 11 bases. There are 15 residues in the CDR3. Trimming at V came to 5 bases and at J to 6 bases, leaving 10 bases not matched to a gene. The germline gives CDR1 SGHRS, CDR2 YFSETQ. CDR3 residues: CASRYGTGTSGEQYF. CDR3 coding DNA: TGCGCCAGCAGGTACGGGACCGGGACTAGCGGCGAGCAGTACTTC.

Comment on this clonotype: Since a much larger clone is just one base distant, this may be a read error. The chain employs TRBV7-2 and TRBJ2-1, with 8 bases lining up with TRBD2. Unmatched junction bases numbered 6, after V lost 7 bases and J lost 4 bases. CDR1 is SGHTA, CDR2 FQGNSA, per germline. There are 14 residues in the CDR3. CDR3 loop: CASTLAGRYNEQFF. DNA of the CDR3: TGTGCCAGCACATTAGCGGGGAGGTACAATGAGCAGTTCTTC.

In this sample, this clonotype turned up many times. The chain has TRBV4-1 and TRBJ2-7, with 9 bases fitting TRBD1. The CDR3 runs 15 residues. The germline CDR1 and CDR2 sequences are MGHRA and YSYEKL. V was pared by 4 bases and J by 0 bases, with 4 bases of the junction left unmatched. CDR3 loop: CASSRGTGSSYEQYF. The CDR3 nucleotides read TGCGCCAGCAGCCGAGGGACAGGGTCCTCCTACGAGCAGTACTTC.

This clonotype was detected a few times. V gene TRBV4-1 combines with J gene TRBJ1-3; D ambiguous. Germline V lookup: CDR1 MGHRA, CDR2 YSYEKL. The CDR3 sequence is 15 residues long. V was cut by 0 bases and J by 4 bases, with 10 bases left in between. The CDR3 protein is CASSQDGGIGNTIYF. The CDR3 DNA sequence: TGCGCCAGCAGCCAAGATGGAGGGATCGGAAACACCATATATTTT.

V usage is TRBV7-3 and J usage is TRBJ2-1, with 10 bases matching TRBD2. The CDR3 runs 16 residues. V lost 0 bases, J lost 7 bases, and 6 bases stayed unmatched. Germline V CDR1 and CDR2: SGHTA, FQGTGA. The CDR3 here is CASSLTPSGSSNEQFF. CDR3 DNA: TGTGCCAGCAGCTTAACTCCTAGCGGGAGTTCTAATGAGCAGTTCTTC.

The chain employs TRBV2 and TRBJ2-3, with 15 bases matching TRBD2. V lost 8 bases and J lost 7; bases outside the gene matches: 7. The length of the CDR3 is 15 residues. The V gene's germline CDR1 is SNHLY and CDR2 FYNNEI. For the CDR3, the DNA is TGTGCCAGCGCCCGGACTAGCGGGAGGGCGCATACGCAGTATTTT. This encodes CASARTSGRAHTQYF.

This clonotype was recorded at least ten times. This chain uses TRBV5-1 with TRBJ2-5, with D possibly being TRBD1 (6 bases). The V gene lost 9 bases and the J gene lost 4 bases, with 16 bases spanning the gap. There are 13 residues in the CDR3. Germline V gene sequence: CDR1 SGHRS, CDR2 YFSETQ. CDR3 residues: CATSDSMGETQYF. The CDR3 DNA follows: TGCGCCACTTCGGACAGTATGGGAGAGACCCAGTACTTC. The variable domain in full, with the rest retrieved from reference TRBV5-1 and TRBJ2-5, is KAGVTQTPRYLIKTRGQQVTLSCSPISGHRSVSWYQQTPGQGLQFLFEYFSETQRNKGNFPGRFSGRQFSNSRSEMNVSTLELGDSALYLCATSDSMGETQYFGPGTRLLVL.

On this clonotype: At one end the junction does not follow the germline gene, possibly because of a read error. The rearrangement links TRBV20-1 to TRBJ2-3, with 11 bases matching TRBD2. CDR1 and CDR2 (germline): DFQATT, SNEGSKA (reference sequence). CDR3 size: 14 residues. The CDR3: CSATTSGMGDTLYF. Written as DNA, the CDR3 is TGCAGTGCTACGACTAGCGGGATGGGAGATACGCTGTATTTT.

This clonotype was seen repeatedly, ten times or more. The chain uses TRBV3-1 and TRBJ2-2, with D perhaps matching TRBD1 (5 bases). This CDR3 spans 15 amino acids. V was pared by 0 bases and J by 7 bases, with 12 bases between. Germline V CDR1 and CDR2: LGHDT, YNNKEL (reference sequence). The CDR3, as DNA: TGTGCCAGCAGCCAAGATATTGGGCAGGGCGGGGAGCTGTTTTTT. It codes for CASSQDIGQGGELFF.

This clonotype was detected a few times. The chain couples TRBV20-1 to TRBJ2-3, with D possibly matching TRBD2 (6 bases). Germline V lookup: CDR1 DFQATT, CDR2 SNEGSKA (reference sequence). This CDR3 spans 11 amino acids. V lost 6 bases to trimming and J lost 4 bases, with 8 bases between them. The CDR3, as DNA: TGCAGTGCGGTAGCGGCAGATACGCAGTATTTT. It yields the protein CSAVAADTQYF.

This clonotype has more than one count but fewer than ten. The genes are TRBV9 and TRBJ1-5, with a tentative D call TRBD1 (6 bases). The CDR3 spans 14 residues. Germline V gene data show CDR1 as SGDLS and CDR2 as YYNGEE. V lost 1 base and J 7 bases, leaving 12 bases between the germline ends. Here the CDR3 reads CASSVKGGDQPQHF. For the CDR3, the DNA is TGTGCCAGCAGCGTAAAGGGGGGTGACCAGCCCCAGCATTTT.

This clonotype was detected ten times or more. This chain joins TRBV2 and TRBJ1-6; TRBD1 is a possible D gene (6 bases). Germline loops: CDR1 SNHLY, CDR2 FYNNEI. The CDR3 sequence is 14 residues long. V lost 3 bases, J lost 3 bases, and 6 bases lay in between. The CDR3 nucleotides read TGTGCCAGCAGTGACAGGGGCTATAATTCACCCCTCCACTTT. Protein sequence: CASSDRGYNSPLHF.

This chain joins TRBV24-1 and TRBJ1-2, with D unresolved. Trimming pared 1 base from V and 8 bases from J, leaving 4 bases between. This CDR3 spans 11 amino acids. Per the germline V gene, CDR1 is KGHDR and CDR2 is SFDVKD. The CDR3 reads CATSDFWGYTF. In DNA form, the CDR3 reads TGTGCCACCAGTGATTTCTGGGGCTACACCTTC.

This sequence joins TRBV18 and TRBJ1-1; TRBD1 agrees at 10 bases. CDR3 length equals 16 residues. Germline loops: CDR1 KGHSH, CDR2 LQKENI. V shed 6 bases, J shed 1 base, and the junction held 8 bases outside the gene matches. The DNA of the CDR3 is TGTGCCAGCTCCAAGCCCAGGGACAGGGGGAACACTGAAGCTTTCTTT. This translates into CASSKPRDRGNTEAFF.

A few counts support this clonotype. This chain links TRBV6-5 with TRBJ1-2; 11 nucleotides line up with TRBD1. Germline V gene data show CDR1 as MNHEY and CDR2 as SVGAGI. The CDR3 is 14 residues long. V lost 2 bases, J lost 6 bases, and 2 bases stayed unmatched. The CDR3 here is CASSYRTGGDGYTF. The CDR3, as DNA: TGTGCCAGCAGTTACAGGACAGGGGGCGATGGCTACACCTTC.

The chain combines TRBV11-2 with TRBJ2-7; the D gene is possibly TRBD1 (5 bases). CDR1 is SGHAT, CDR2 FQNNGV, per germline. The CDR3 is made up of 14 amino acids. V was pared by 2 bases and J by 2 bases, with 10 bases between. CDR3 DNA sequence: TGTGCCAGCAGCTTAATGACAGCTACCTACGAGCAGTACTTC. Translation: CASSLMTATYEQYF.

This chain uses TRBV12-3 or TRBV12-4 with TRBJ1-1, with 7 bases identical to TRBD1. This CDR3 contains 14 residues. J gave up 2 bases and V 4 bases, and 4 bases lay outside the gene matches. CDR3: CASSSGQANTEAFF. CDR3 nucleotide sequence: TGTGCCAGCAGTTCCGGACAGGCAAACACTGAAGCTTTCTTT.

The chain has TRBV10-3 and TRBJ2-7; D gene uncertain. The CDR3 has 11 amino acids. The germline V gene has CDR1 ENHRY and CDR2 SYGVKD. The ends were cut back, 6 bases at V and 2 bases at J, with 5 bases in the middle. This chain's CDR3 is CAISETYEQYF. The CDR3 nucleotides read TGTGCCATCAGCGAGACCTACGAGCAGTACTTC.

This clonotype was counted only a few times. The CDR3 loop is CAWSLSSYEQYF. As DNA, the CDR3 is TGTGCCTGGAGTTTAAGCTCCTACGAGCAGTACTTC. The rearrangement links TRBV30 to TRBJ2-7; D gene ambiguous. Deletions cut 2 bases from V and 0 bases from J, with 5 bases between. Germline CDR1 reads GTSNPN; CDR2 reads SVGIG (reference sequence). The CDR3 has 12 residues.

The chain recombines TRBV12-5 with TRBJ2-5; possible D gene TRBD1, 6 bases. With 4 bases removed from V and 3 bases from J, the gap between germline ends came to 9 bases. This CDR3 has 13 residues. Looked up from germline, CDR1 is LGHNT and CDR2 is FRNRAP. CDR3 bases: TGTGCTAGTGGTTCCGGACAGAAAGAGACCCAGTACTTC. It yields the protein CASGSGQKETQYF.

This clonotype showed up many times. This CDR3 is CASSLIPGLESGELFF. The CDR3 DNA sequence: TGTGCCAGCAGCCTCATCCCGGGACTAGAATCCGGGGAGCTGTTTTTT. The chain joins TRBV7-3 to TRBJ2-2; 8 nucleotides agree with TRBD2. The CDR3 runs 16 residues. CDR1 is SGHTA and CDR2 is FQGTGA in the germline V gene. Unmatched junction bases numbered 11, after V lost 5 bases and J lost 6 bases.

This clonotype was picked up a small number of times. V is TRBV7-2 and J is TRBJ2-7; TRBD2 is a possible D gene (5 bases). Looked up from germline, CDR1 is SGHTA and CDR2 is FQGNSA. Trimming took off 5 bases at V and 0 bases at J, with 11 bases between the two ends. The length of the CDR3 is 14 residues. The DNA for the CDR3 is TGTGCCAGCAGCCCGGACTCTTTCTCCTACGAGCAGTACTTC. Amino acids: CASSPDSFSYEQYF.

The V and J genes are TRBV7-2 and TRBJ2-1; D perhaps matches TRBD2 (5 bases). The CDR3 runs 15 residues. Germline lookup yields CDR1 SGHTA and CDR2 FQGNSA. Trimming pared 5 bases from V and 0 bases from J, leaving 11 bases between. The CDR3 nucleotides read TGTGCCAGCAGCGAAGCGGTGCCCTCCTACAATGAGCAGTTCTTC. Translating gives CASSEAVPSYNEQFF. Combining the CDR3 with reference TRBV7-2 and TRBJ2-1 gives the whole variable domain GAGVSQSPSNKVTEKGKDVELRCDPISGHTALYWYRQSLGQGLEFLIYFQGNSAPDKSGLPSDRFSAERTGGSVSTLTIQRTQQEDSAVYLCASSEAVPSYNEQFFGPGTRLTVL.

This clonotype was recorded a few times. This chain uses TRBV16 with TRBJ1-2; D is unclear. Germline CDR1 KGHSY, CDR2 FQNENV. The V end was cut by 4 bases, the J end by 0 bases, with 12 bases between. The CDR3 totals 15 residues. Here the CDR3 DNA reads TGTGCCAGCAGCCTAGGCAGCGAAGCTAACTATGGCTACACCTTC. It specifies CASSLGSEANYGYTF.

This rearrangement joins TRBV6-4 to TRBJ2-3, with D perhaps matching TRBD1 or TRBD2 (6 bases each). Germline CDR1 MRHNA, CDR2 SNTAGT. This CDR3 contains 16 residues. V lost 2 bases and J 2 bases, leaving 14 bases between the germline ends. CDR3 protein: CASSDRDGGLTDTQYF. The CDR3, as DNA: TGTGCCAGCAGTGACCGGGACGGGGGCCTCACAGATACGCAGTATTTT.

This clonotype has just a few counts. The V call is TRBV12-3 or TRBV12-4, the J call TRBJ2-2; no definite D call. This CDR3 is built from 11 residues. The ends were cut back, 7 bases at V and 7 bases at J, with 7 bases in the middle. CDR3 sequence (DNA): TGTGCCAGCATATTGGGCGGGGAGCTGTTTTTT. Translated: CASILGGELFF.

The chain joins TRBV24-1 to TRBJ2-1; TRBD2 matches 8 bases. The length of the CDR3 is 20 residues. With 5 bases clipped from V and 1 base from J, the junction kept 18 bases outside the gene matches. Germline loops: CDR1 KGHDR, CDR2 SFDVKD. CDR3 amino acids: CATSAIQGKVREVSYNEQFF. CDR3 nucleotide sequence: TGTGCCACCAGTGCAATTCAGGGGAAGGTGCGGGAGGTGTCCTACAATGAGCAGTTCTTC.

J is TRBJ2-2 and V is TRBV5-1; TRBD2 aligns across 7 bases. The CDR3 has 17 residues. The V gene end was trimmed by 3 bases and the J gene end by 4 bases; junction bases not matched to a gene: 12. Germline lookup yields CDR1 SGHRS and CDR2 YFSETQ. The CDR3 nucleotides are TGCGCCAGCAGCTCCCCCCCCGGCGGGAGCCTCACCGGGGAGCTGTTTTTT. Residues: CASSSPPGGSLTGELFF. The entire variable domain, with the rest obtained from reference TRBV5-1 and TRBJ2-2, is as follows: KAGVTQTPRYLIKTRGQQVTLSCSPISGHRSVSWYQQTPGQGLQFLFEYFSETQRNKGNFPGRFSGRQFSNSRSEMNVSTLELGDSALYLCASSSPPGGSLTGELFFGEGSRLTVL.

The chain couples TRBV25-1 to TRBJ1-1; no clear D. Germline lookup yields CDR1 MGHDK and CDR2 SYGVNS. Trimming pared 2 bases from V and 2 bases from J, leaving 12 bases between. This CDR3 contains 15 residues. CDR3 protein: CASSEGRLYNTEAFF. In nucleotides, the CDR3 is TGTGCCAGCAGTGAAGGGCGTCTTTACAACACTGAAGCTTTCTTT.

In this sample, this clonotype turned up many times. The rearrangement joins TRBV5-1 to TRBJ2-7, with 7 bases matching TRBD1. Germline V gene sequence: CDR1 SGHRS, CDR2 YFSETQ. The CDR3 loop spans 15 amino acids. V was pared by 1 base and J by 4 bases, with 8 bases of the junction left unmatched. CDR3 in DNA: TGCGCCAGCAGCTTGAGAACGGGACAGAATTACGAGCAGTACTTC. Protein sequence: CASSLRTGQNYEQYF.